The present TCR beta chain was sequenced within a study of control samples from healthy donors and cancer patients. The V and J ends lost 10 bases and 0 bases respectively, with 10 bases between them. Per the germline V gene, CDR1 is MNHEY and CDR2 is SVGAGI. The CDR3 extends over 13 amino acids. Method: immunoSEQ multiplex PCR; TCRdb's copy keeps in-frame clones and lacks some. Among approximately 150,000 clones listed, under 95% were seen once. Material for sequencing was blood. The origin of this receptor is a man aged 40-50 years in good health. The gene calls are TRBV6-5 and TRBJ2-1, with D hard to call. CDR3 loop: CATTEISYNEQFF. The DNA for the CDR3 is TGTGCCACCACAGAAATCTCCTACAATGAGCAGTTCTTC.